This T cell receptor beta chain derives from a study of post-analysis software for immune sequencing data. Study-wide findings and caveats: Higher frequency in patients than in controls was seen for about five TRBV segments, with TRBV5-6, TRBV5-1 and TRBV20-1 among them.

This clonotype was seen a handful of times. Antigen specificity is unknown. Each TCR beta cDNA library carried unique molecular identifiers. TCRdb analysed the PCR reads with MiXCR anew, one entry per CDR3 protein. The profile shows 650,000 to 850,000 distinct CDR3 sequences, about 45% of them singletons. J was trimmed by 1 base and V by 2 bases; bases with no gene match: 8. Germline V lookup: CDR1 SGHDT, CDR2 YYEEEE. The CDR3 loop spans 19 amino acids. The sequencing sample was made of blood. The chain uses TRBV5-6 and TRBJ2-3; 15 bases are shared with TRBD2. This receptor was identified in a girl aged 10 to 17 with multiple sclerosis. CDR3 nucleotide sequence: TGTGCCAGCAGCTTCCCGTCGGGACTAGCGGGAGGCCGCACAGATACGCAGTATTTT. Translation: CASSFPSGLAGGRTDTQYF.